This T cell receptor (beta chain) comes out of a study of cytomegalovirus exposure and HLA in healthy donors. Turning to the study itself: Researchers previously reported finding roughly 120 million unique TCR beta sequences from around 200 million T cells. Study-wide results and caveats: After further analysis at a later stage, roughly 16,000 TCR beta sequences were associated with HLA alleles at 0.05 false discovery rate.

CDR3 length: 14 amino acids. Germline loops: CDR1 SGDLS, CDR2 YYNGEE. The ends were cut back, 0 bases at V and 3 bases at J, with 6 bases in the middle. Amplification used 60 Vbeta primers and 13 Jbeta primers. TCRdb's table, derived via immunoSEQ multiplex PCR, lists solely in-frame clones and lacks some. Among some 130,000 clones listed, roughly three quarters were seen once. With respect to this clone: Its target is not known.

The specimen sequenced was PBMCs. The chain uses TRBV9 and TRBJ2-2, with a possible D match to TRBD1 (6 bases). The source is a man between 18 and 35 years old in good health and CMV-seronegative. CDR3 protein: CASSVAGDTGELFF. The CDR3 DNA reads as TGTGCCAGCAGCGTAGCAGGGGACACCGGGGAGCTGTTTTTT.